This T cell receptor (beta chain) was found in a study of CD8 T cells in Susac syndrome. After extraction with the RNeasy kit, about 0.5 to 1 ug of the RNA was reverse transcribed using random hexamers. TCRdb recomputed calls from the immunoSEQ multiplex PCR reads with MiXCR, one row per CDR3 protein. Of around 200,000 distinct CDR3 sequences in the sample, about 94% are singletons; the top ten hold 0.085% to 0.1%. This CDR3 has 13 amino acids. Germline CDR1 is SNHLY and CDR2 is FYNNEI. Trimming took 2 bases from V and 0 from J, leaving 2 bases between them. The table lists this clonotype with a count of one.

The sequenced sample consisted of CD4+ T cells from PBMCs. This TCR was sampled from a human donor with Susac syndrome. This rearrangement joins TRBV2 to TRBJ1-3; no reliable D call. CDR3 sequence reads: CASSELSGNTIYF. In DNA, the CDR3 is TGTGCCAGCAGTGAACTCTCTGGAAACACCATATATTTT.